The 30 T cell receptor beta chains reported below all come from one sample, sequenced in a study of metastatic and nonmetastatic thyroid tumors. TCRdb reanalyzed the PCR reads with MiXCR. This sample carries approximately 21,000 clones, around 28% of them seen once, and the ten largest clones take 5% to 7%. None of the patients had undergone any treatment ahead of thyroid surgery. The source material was tumor tissue. The receptors were sampled from a female donor with papillary thyroid cancer or a benign thyroid nodule (not recorded which). Some clones in this sample may be carry-over from other donors' samples.

This clone occurred many times. The rearrangement links TRBV5-4 to TRBJ1-1; no reliable D call. V lost 1 base and J lost 2, with 18 bases in between. Germline V gene lookup returns CDR1 SGHNT and CDR2 YYREEE (reference sequence). This CDR3 is 17 amino acids long. The CDR3 sequence: CASSLPLLQSPNTEAFF. As DNA, the CDR3 is TGTGCCAGCAGCTTGCCACTACTCCAATCACCAAACACTGAAGCTTTCTTT.

As DNA, the CDR3 is TGTGCCAGCAGCCCGTGGGTTCGGGGGGGCCTTAGAGATACCCAGTACTTC. Translated: CASSPWVRGGLRDTQYF. The chain links TRBV11-2 to TRBJ2-5; 8 nucleotides agree with TRBD2. The V gene end was trimmed by 5 bases and the J gene end by 8 bases; junction bases not matched to a gene: 19. Germline assignment: CDR1 SGHAT and CDR2 FQNNGV. This CDR3 spans 17 amino acids.

This clone was counted at least ten times. This rearrangement joins TRBV15 to TRBJ2-5; the match to TRBD2 covers 10 bases. The CDR3 is 15 amino acids. The J segment lost 6 bases and the V segment lost 0 bases, leaving 4 bases of the junction unmatched. Germline lookup yields CDR1 LNHNV and CDR2 YYDKDF (reference sequence). The CDR3 coding sequence is TGTGCCACCAGCAGAGATCAAGCGGGGGGGCAGACCCAGTACTTC. Encoded protein: CATSRDQAGGQTQYF. Full variable domain (rest looked up from reference TRBV15 and TRBJ2-5): DAMVIQNPRYQVTQFGKPVTLSCSQTLNHNVMYWYQQKSSQAPKLLFHYYDKDFNNEADTPDNFQSRRPNTSFCFLDIRSPGLGDTAMYLCATSRDQAGGQTQYFGPGTRLLVL.

The V and J genes are TRBV7-2 and TRBJ1-5, with D possibly matching TRBD1 (6 bases). The CDR3 has 15 amino acids. Trimming stripped 2 bases from V and 3 bases from J, with 11 bases between. Germline-derived CDR1 and CDR2 are SGHTA and FQGNSA. CDR3 region: CASSLSGAPNQPQHF. The CDR3 DNA reads TGTGCCAGCAGCTTATCGGGGGCACCCAATCAGCCCCAGCATTTT.

This clone is medium-sized. V gene TRBV19 combines with J gene TRBJ1-2, with 9 bases aligning to TRBD1. Germline values: CDR1 LNHDA, CDR2 SQIVND (reference sequence). The CDR3 length is 14 residues. V gave up 5 bases and J gave up 8 bases; unmatched junction bases: 9. CDR3 bases: TGTGCCAGTAGTCCTCAACAGGGGGCGAGGGGCTACACCTTC. This translates into CASSPQQGARGYTF.

This clone was counted between two and nine times. The chain employs TRBV11-2 and TRBJ2-7, with 8 nucleotides matching TRBD2. This CDR3 is built from 15 residues. The J segment lost 4 bases and the V segment lost 6 bases, leaving 11 bases of the junction unmatched. Germline V gene data show CDR1 as SGHAT and CDR2 as FQNNGV. The CDR3 is CASSWGGGGSYEQYF. Here the CDR3 DNA reads TGTGCCAGCAGTTGGGGTGGCGGGGGGTCATACGAGCAGTACTTC.

Judged by abundance, this clone is medium-sized. V is TRBV7-2 and J is TRBJ2-1; D is uncertain. This CDR3 has 12 amino acids. Germline V gives CDR1 SGHTA, CDR2 FQGNSA. V was clipped by 1 base and J by 9 bases, with 7 bases between them. CDR3 coding DNA: TGTGCCAGCAGCTTAGAAAGGGTTGAGCAGTTCTTC. Translation: CASSLERVEQFF.

This clone has at least ten counts. The rearrangement links TRBV7-9 to TRBJ2-2; D perhaps matches TRBD1 (5 bases). The CDR3 sequence is 15 residues long. V gave up 2 bases and J gave up 0 bases, with 7 bases separating them. CDR1 SEHNR and CDR2 FQNEAQ come from the germline V gene (reference sequence). The CDR3 reads CASSLWGSNTGELFF. As DNA, the CDR3 is TGTGCCAGCAGCTTATGGGGCTCGAACACCGGGGAGCTGTTTTTT.

The chain combines TRBV9 with TRBJ1-2; D unclear. Trimming removed 4 bases at V and 0 bases at J, with 13 bases between. Germline CDR1 and CDR2: SGDLS and YYNGEE. The CDR3 spans 15 residues. In nucleotides, the CDR3 is TGTGCCAGCAGCCCTGCGTCTAGGGCTAACTATGGCTACACCTTC. It codes for CASSPASRANYGYTF.

Ten or more counts support this clone. The chain joins TRBV12-3 or TRBV12-4 to TRBJ1-3; a weak D match, TRBD1 (6 bases). The CDR3 sequence is 15 residues long. Between the trimmed V and J ends, which lost 7 bases and 3 bases, there was a span of 16 bases. DNA for the CDR3: TGTGCCAGCACCCAGTTGGGGGCAGGTGGAAACACCATATATTTT. It specifies CASTQLGAGGNTIYF.

This clone showed up just once. This may be a read error: a much more frequent sequence differs by one nucleotide. The chain has TRBV9 and TRBJ2-3; possibly TRBD2 for D (5 bases). The CDR3 covers 14 residues. Trimming took off 0 bases at V and 4 bases at J, with 9 bases between the two ends. CDR1 and CDR2 from the germline V gene are SGDLS and YYNGEE. CDR3 residues: CASSVGHGADTQYF. In nucleotides, the CDR3 is TGTGCCAGCAGCGTAGGCCACGGGGCAGATACGCAGTATTTT.

J is TRBJ1-1 and V is TRBV2; D perhaps matches TRBD1 (5 bases). This CDR3 has 19 residues. V was clipped by 4 bases and J by 2 bases, with 26 bases between them. CDR1 is SNHLY, CDR2 FYNNEI, per germline. This chain's CDR3 is CASSVNGLGLTIINTEAFF. The CDR3 DNA is TGTGCCAGCAGTGTTAACGGGCTGGGGCTTACGATAATTAACACTGAAGCTTTCTTT.

The V and J genes are TRBV29-1 and TRBJ1-2; D gene uncertain. Germline CDR1 is SQVTM and CDR2 is ANQGSEA. This CDR3 has 11 residues. CDR3 protein: CIAGLTYGYTF. In DNA form, the CDR3 reads TGCATCGCCGGGTTAACCTATGGCTACACCTTC. Looking up the rest from reference TRBV29-1 and TRBJ1-2 gives the full variable domain: SAVISQKPSRDICQRGTSLTIQCQVDSQVTMMFWYRQQPGQSLTLIATANQGSEATYESGFVIDKFPISRPNLTFSTLTVSNMSPEDSSIYLCIAGLTYGYTFGSGTRLTVV.

In its sample, this clone ranks as medium-sized. The chain joins TRBV6-1 to TRBJ1-2, with 7 bases that match TRBD1. CDR1 is MNHNS, CDR2 SASEGT, per germline. The trim removed 8 bases at V and 8 bases at J, leaving 11 bases unmatched. This CDR3 contains 13 residues. CDR3 in DNA: TGTGCCAGCCACGCAGGGGGGTTTGGAGGCTACACCTTC. Its translation is CASHAGGFGGYTF.

This clone was detected many times. This may be a read error: a much more frequent sequence differs by one nucleotide. V gene TRBV11-2 combines with J gene TRBJ2-7; 7 positions match TRBD1. CDR3 length: 15 amino acids. CDR1 SGHAT and CDR2 FQNNGV come from the germline V gene. This CDR3 reads CASSFRGTSSHEQYF. The CDR3 DNA sequence: TGTGCCAGCAGCTTCAGGGGGACGAGCTCCCACGAGCAGTACTTC.

The CDR3 region is CSARRYSSYEQYF. The CDR3 DNA reads as TGCAGTGCCAGACGGTACAGCTCCTACGAGCAGTACTTC. This chain joins TRBV20-1 and TRBJ2-7; D remains unclear. The CDR3 runs to 13 residues. Germline V CDR1 and CDR2: DFQATT, SNEGSKA (reference sequence). V was shortened by 6 bases and J by 0 bases, with 12 bases between the two germline ends.

Note on this clone: An end of the junction does not agree with germline; a read error may underlie this. V usage is TRBV5-1 and J usage is TRBJ2-5, with 10 positions matching TRBD2. The CDR3 extends over 16 amino acids. In germline, CDR1 is SGHRS, CDR2 YFSETQ. The CDR3 region has the DNA TGCGCCAGCAGCTACGGGACTAGCGTGGGACGCGAGACCCAATACTTC. Translation: CASSYGTSVGRETQYF.

This clone has ten or more counts. Different DNA sequences within this sample yield the same CDR3. V and J are TRBV6-4 and TRBJ2-2; 11 bases line up with TRBD1. The germline CDR1 and CDR2 sequences are MRHNA and SNTAGT. CDR3 size: 20 residues. V was pared by 5 bases and J by 0 bases, with 14 bases of the junction left unmatched. The CDR3 coding sequence is TGTGCCAGCAGTCCGACTCCCGGGACAGGGGGAAGGCCGAACACCGGGGAGCTGTTTTTT. Translating it yields CASSPTPGTGGRPNTGELFF.

This clone is labeled as medium-sized (0.01 to 0.1%). The chain joins TRBV6-2 or TRBV6-3 to TRBJ2-7; D is possibly TRBD2 (5 bases). Germline CDR1 MNHEY, CDR2 SVGEGT. The CDR3 has 15 residues. Trimming pared 6 bases from V and 1 base from J, leaving 16 bases between. The CDR3 sequence: CASSSEDGGSYEQYF. Written as DNA, the CDR3 is TGTGCCAGCAGCAGCGAGGACGGAGGATCCTACGAGCAGTACTTC.

In this sample, this clone turned up many times. The chain employs TRBV18 and TRBJ2-2; no reliable D call. Trimming removed 0 bases from V and 5 bases from J, with 1 base in between. The CDR3 totals 12 residues. Germline CDR1 KGHSH, CDR2 LQKENI. Here the CDR3 reads CASSPPTGELFF. In DNA, the CDR3 is TGTGCCAGCTCACCACCTACCGGGGAGCTGTTTTTT.

By sample fraction, this clone is medium-sized. V is TRBV6-5 and J is TRBJ1-5; D call uncertain. Germline V gene data show CDR1 as MNHEY and CDR2 as SVGAGI. This CDR3 has 12 amino acids. The germline V and J ends were trimmed by 2 bases and 4 bases, with 3 bases remaining between them. CDR3 region: CASSYRNQPQHF. The CDR3 DNA follows: TGTGCCAGCAGTTACAGGAATCAGCCCCAGCATTTT.

This sequence joins TRBV13 and TRBJ1-1, with TRBD1 as a possible D gene (6 bases). Trimming took 11 bases from V and 0 from J, leaving 10 bases between them. The CDR3 extends over 12 amino acids. Germline lookup yields CDR1 PRHDT and CDR2 FYEKMQ (reference sequence). In nucleotides, the CDR3 is TGTGCCTCCGACAGGATGAACACTGAAGCTTTCTTT. This sequence encodes CASDRMNTEAFF.

The chain combines TRBV27 with TRBJ2-7; perhaps TRBD2 as D (5 bases). The CDR3 extends over 15 amino acids. Trimming removed 6 bases from V and 3 bases from J, with 18 bases in between. Germline values: CDR1 MNHEY, CDR2 SMNVEV (reference sequence). CDR3 bases: TGTGCCAGCAGCCACACGTCGGCCGGGATCTACGAGCAGTACTTC. Its translation is CASSHTSAGIYEQYF.

The chain combines TRBV20-1 with TRBJ1-5, with a tentative D call TRBD1 (5 bases). The CDR3 sequence is 14 residues long. V shed 4 bases and J shed 2 bases, with 12 bases lying between them. Germline values: CDR1 DFQATT, CDR2 SNEGSKA (reference sequence). The CDR3 coding sequence is TGCAGTGCTACCCTGGGGGTGGGCAATCAGCCCCAGCATTTT. It yields the protein CSATLGVGNQPQHF.

This clone is medium-sized within its sample. The chain uses TRBV28 and TRBJ2-2, with a weak D call TRBD2 (6 bases). CDR3 length equals 16 residues. Trimming took 3 bases from V and 2 from J, leaving 13 bases between them. CDR1 and CDR2 from the germline V gene are MDHEN and SYDVKM. This CDR3 reads CASSLMGDFNTGELFF. CDR3 nucleotides: TGTGCCAGCAGTTTGATGGGGGACTTTAACACCGGGGAGCTGTTTTTT.

In this sample, this clone turned up many times. A read error is possible here, since a much larger clone lies one base away. The DNA of the CDR3 is TGCAGTGCTAGGGGGACAGGCCCGAGCTCTGGAAACACCATATGTTTT. Translating it yields CSARGTGPSSGNTICF. The rearrangement links TRBV20-1 to TRBJ1-3; 8 bases are shared with TRBD1. The CDR3 loop spans 16 amino acids. CDR1 is DFQATT, CDR2 SNEGSKA, per germline (reference sequence).

This clone was counted a single time. Its ends do not fully match the called genes, so a read error is possible. V usage is TRBV9 and J usage is TRBJ2-1, with 9 nucleotides matching TRBD2. The germline V gene encodes CDR1 SGDLS and CDR2 YYNGEE. The CDR3 spans 18 residues. The DNA for the CDR3 is TGTGCCAGCATCGTAGGCGGGGGGGCCGCTAGCTCCTACAATGAGCAGTTCTTC. Translation gives CASIVGGGAASSYNEQFF. The full variable domain, its missing parts supplied by reference TRBV9 and TRBJ2-1, is DSGVTQTPKHLITATGQRVTLRCSPRSGDLSVYWYQQSLDQGLQFLIQYYNGEERAKGNILERFSAQQFPDLHSELNLSSLELGDSALYFCASIVGGGAASSYNEQFFGPGTRLTVL.

This clone has a count of ten or more. This chain joins TRBV30 and TRBJ2-1; 7 bases align to TRBD2. Unmatched junction bases numbered 8, after V lost 3 bases and J lost 9 bases. The V gene's germline CDR1 is GTSNPN and CDR2 SVGIG (reference sequence). CDR3 length: 13 amino acids. CDR3 DNA sequence: TGTGCCTGGAGCCGGTCGCGGGAGATTGAGCAGTTCTTC. Residues: CAWSRSREIEQFF.

This clone was detected ten times or more. A much larger clone lies a single base off, so this may be a read error. The chain recombines TRBV4-2 with TRBJ2-2; D is unclear. With 2 bases removed from V and 1 base from J, the gap between germline ends came to 11 bases. Germline V CDR1 and CDR2: LGHNA, YNFKEQ. The CDR3 runs 16 residues. The CDR3: CASSQIQTGNTGELFF. The CDR3 bases are TGTGCCAGCAGCCAAATACAGACGGGGAACACCGGGGAGCTGTTTTTT.

This clone has ten or more counts. The rearrangement links TRBV4-2 to TRBJ2-1; D is ambiguous. V was pared by 0 bases and J by 9 bases, with 18 bases between. CDR3 length: 16 residues. The germline V gene has CDR1 LGHNA and CDR2 YNFKEQ. CDR3 residues: CASSQEVSQPWFEQFF. CDR3 in DNA: TGTGCCAGCAGCCAAGAGGTGAGCCAACCGTGGTTTGAGCAGTTCTTC.